Listed here are 17 T cell receptor beta chains from one sample, sequenced in a study of OX40 agonist ivuxolimab in advanced cancers. Profiled with immunoSEQ multiplex PCR; TCRdb holds only in-frame clones, not every one. The table lists about 21,000 clones, about 89% of them singletons, with 15% to 20% in the top ten. Sequenced material: CD4+ or CD8+ T cells sorted from blood, taken in a trial of the OX40 agonist ivuxolimab. All receptors derive from an adult with an advanced solid tumor such as melanoma, head and neck, liver or kidney cancer.

The rearrangement joins TRBV2 to TRBJ1-4; unclear D gene. Trimming took off 8 bases at V and 0 bases at J, with 10 bases between the two ends. This CDR3 comprises 14 residues. From germline, CDR1 is SNHLY and CDR2 FYNNEI. The CDR3 loop is CASRRPATNEKLFF. The CDR3 coding sequence is TGTGCCAGCCGCCGCCCCGCAACTAATGAAAAACTGTTTTTT.

This sequence joins TRBV13 and TRBJ2-5; D assignment may be TRBD1 or TRBD2 (5 bases each). The CDR3 totals 14 residues. Germline CDR1 reads PRHDT; CDR2 reads FYEKMQ (reference sequence). Trimming took off 4 bases at V and 5 bases at J, with 14 bases between the two ends. CDR3 nucleotides: TGTGCCAGCAGCTCGGGGACGAGGGCCGAGACCCAGTACTTC. Translating gives CASSSGTRAETQYF.

This chain uses TRBV7-2 with TRBJ2-1; 8 positions match TRBD2. V lost 2 bases, J lost 4 bases, and 10 bases stayed unmatched. Germline assignment: CDR1 SGHTA and CDR2 FQGNSA. The length of the CDR3 is 17 residues. The CDR3 bases are TGTGCCAGCAGCTTAAGCTCGCGGGGGGCCCCTTACAATGAGCAGTTCTTC. Translating it yields CASSLSSRGAPYNEQFF.

The DNA of the CDR3 is TGTGCCAGCAGTGAAGGGGTGGCGGTCTACTCCTACAATGAGCAGTTCTTC. It yields the protein CASSEGVAVYSYNEQFF. The chain couples TRBV6-1 to TRBJ2-1; D gene ambiguous. This CDR3 is built from 17 residues. Trimming removed 1 base from V and 0 bases from J, with 13 bases in between. Germline lookup yields CDR1 MNHNS and CDR2 SASEGT.

The chain carries TRBV7-6 and TRBJ2-1; perhaps TRBD1 as D (6 bases). Germline CDR1 and CDR2: SGHVS and FNYEAQ. The CDR3 runs to 14 residues. Trimming took 1 base from V and 6 from J, leaving 10 bases between them. DNA for the CDR3: TGTGCCAGCAGCTTAGGGGAAGGGGGCAATGAGCAGTTCTTC. Its protein is CASSLGEGGNEQFF.

The CDR3 sequence is CASSLDAVTSTDTQYF. Here the CDR3 DNA reads TGCGCCAGCAGCTTGGACGCAGTTACTAGCACAGATACGCAGTATTTT. V usage is TRBV5-1 and J usage is TRBJ2-3; D gene unclear. The CDR3 is 16 residues long. Trimming took off 0 bases at V and 0 bases at J, with 11 bases between the two ends. Germline V gene data show CDR1 as SGHRS and CDR2 as YFSETQ.

The chain links TRBV4-1 to TRBJ1-2; 7 nucleotides align to TRBD1. Losses at the gene ends were 3 bases for V and 3 bases for J; bases not matched to a gene: 10. The CDR3 spans 16 residues. In germline, CDR1 is MGHRA, CDR2 YSYEKL. This chain's CDR3 is CASSHMGGQIDYGYTF. The CDR3 coding sequence is TGCGCCAGCAGCCACATGGGGGGACAGATAGACTATGGCTACACCTTC.

The rearrangement links TRBV19 to TRBJ1-1; a possible D gene is TRBD1 (6 bases). CDR1 LNHDA and CDR2 SQIVND come from the germline V gene (reference sequence). V shed 5 bases and J shed 5 bases, with 12 bases lying between them. CDR3 size: 13 residues. CDR3 protein: CASSGGGWTEAFF. CDR3 nucleotides: TGTGCCAGTAGTGGGGGGGGCTGGACTGAAGCTTTCTTT.

The CDR3 reads CASSQELLGGSSYNEQFF. The CDR3 nucleotides are TGCGCCAGCAGCCAAGAGTTATTAGGGGGGAGCTCCTACAATGAGCAGTTCTTC. This rearrangement joins TRBV4-3 to TRBJ2-1; either TRBD1 or TRBD2 may supply D (6 bases each). Germline values: CDR1 LGHNA, CDR2 YSLEER. The CDR3 covers 18 residues. Trimming left V 0 bases short and J 0 bases short, with 15 bases between.

This rearrangement joins TRBV27 to TRBJ1-1, with 9 positions matching TRBD1. The germline V gene has CDR1 MNHEY and CDR2 SMNVEV (reference sequence). V was pared by 0 bases and J by 4 bases, with 15 bases of the junction left unmatched. The length of the CDR3 is 19 residues. As DNA, the CDR3 is TGTGCCAGCAGTTTATCGACTCCCTACAGGGGGCAGGTGGGCACTGAAGCTTTCTTT. It yields the protein CASSLSTPYRGQVGTEAFF.

The chain couples TRBV7-9 to TRBJ2-2; D not resolved. This CDR3 comprises 14 residues. Trimming took off 3 bases at V and 6 bases at J, with 11 bases between the two ends. Looked up from germline, CDR1 is SEHNR and CDR2 is FQNEAQ (reference sequence). CDR3 nucleotides: TGTGCCAGCAGCTTCGAGAGACTGGCCGGGGAGCTGTTTTTT. This gives the protein CASSFERLAGELFF.

The chain has TRBV30 and TRBJ2-7; D not certain. CDR3 length: 12 residues. V lost 5 bases, J lost 5 bases, and 13 bases lay in between. The germline gives CDR1 GTSNPN, CDR2 SVGIG (reference sequence). In nucleotides, the CDR3 is TGTGCCTGGGCAATACTACTGGACGAGCAGTACTTC. Protein: CAWAILLDEQYF. The whole variable domain, filled in from reference TRBV30 and TRBJ2-7, reads SQTIHQWPATLVQPVGSPLSLECTVEGTSNPNLYWYRQAAGRGLQLLFYSVGIGQISSEVPQNLSASRPQDRQFILSSKKLLLSDSGFYLCAWAILLDEQYFGPGTRLTVT.

V and J are TRBV5-1 and TRBJ2-3; 9 nucleotides line up with TRBD2. V dropped 7 bases and J dropped 2; count of bases not matched to a gene: 14. Germline CDR1 is SGHRS and CDR2 is YFSETQ. CDR3 length: 17 residues. This CDR3 reads CASRTEPSGGTTDTQYF. The CDR3 coding sequence is TGCGCCAGCCGCACAGAACCAAGCGGGGGGACCACAGATACGCAGTATTTT.

This chain links TRBV27 with TRBJ1-1; D is uncertain. Germline V gene sequence: CDR1 MNHEY, CDR2 SMNVEV (reference sequence). Between the trimmed V and J ends, which lost 2 bases and 3 bases, there was a span of 13 bases. The CDR3 contains 15 residues. CDR3 DNA sequence: TGTGCCAGCAGTTTAGGCGGCGTACAGTACACTGAAGCTTTCTTT. As protein: CASSLGGVQYTEAFF.

The chain uses TRBV11-2 and TRBJ2-7, with D possibly being TRBD2 (6 bases). V lost 0 bases and J 1 base, leaving 16 bases between the germline ends. Per germline, CDR1 SGHAT and CDR2 FQNNGV. The CDR3 has 17 residues. CDR3 sequence: CASSLDAFGDFSYEQYF. DNA for the CDR3: TGTGCCAGCAGCTTAGACGCTTTCGGGGACTTTTCCTACGAGCAGTACTTC.

This clone was counted between two and nine times. The rearrangement uses TRBV27 and TRBJ2-5, with TRBD2 as a possible D gene (5 bases). CDR1 MNHEY and CDR2 SMNVEV come from the germline V gene (reference sequence). Trimming left V 6 bases short and J 4 bases short, with 21 bases between. CDR3 length: 16 amino acids. DNA of the CDR3: TGTGCCAGCAGGGAATCGGGGTACTCCCCCGGAGAGACCCAGTACTTC. Its protein product is CASRESGYSPGETQYF.

This clone was observed once. This chain joins TRBV10-3 and TRBJ2-7; D remains unclear. Trimming shortened V by 0 bases and J by 5 bases, and 8 bases separated the two germline ends. Germline CDR1 and CDR2: ENHRY and SYGVKD. The CDR3 runs to 13 residues. In nucleotides, the CDR3 is TGTGCCATCAGTGAGTCGCAGGTGAACGAGCAGTACTTC. It yields the protein CAISESQVNEQYF.